The 8 T cell receptor beta chains listed next were all sequenced from one sample in a study of T-cell memory formation after mild COVID-19. MiXCR was run by TCRdb on the 5' RACE reads, yielding one entry per CDR3 protein. The table shows hundreds of thousands of distinct CDR3 sequences, with over 15% occurring only once. The sequenced sample was PBMCs or a T cell subset sorted from them (not recorded which). The receptor source for this set is a man aged 18 to 30 who had mild COVID-19 (a few samples of this study predate the infection). Cell type and time point are not known.

This chain uses TRBV5-1 with TRBJ2-5; 7 positions agree with TRBD2. Germline-derived CDR1 and CDR2 are SGHRS and YFSETQ. Unmatched junction bases numbered 5, after V lost 5 bases and J lost 1 base. This CDR3 has 14 residues. Here the CDR3 reads CASSYSSGQETQYF. The CDR3, as DNA: TGCGCCAGCAGTTACTCTAGCGGCCAAGAGACCCAGTACTTC.

In this sample, this clonotype turned up a few times. The chain combines TRBV6-5 with TRBJ1-6; D not resolved. Between the trimmed V and J ends, which lost 0 bases and 7 bases, there was a span of 10 bases. The CDR3 runs 15 residues. Germline V gives CDR1 MNHEY, CDR2 SVGAGI. The CDR3 loop is CASSYSPRRNSPLHF. The CDR3 coding sequence is TGTGCCAGCAGTTACTCTCCCAGGCGGAATTCACCCCTCCACTTT.

The V gene is TRBV29-1, the J gene TRBJ2-1; 9 bases line up with TRBD2. This CDR3 contains 15 residues. Germline trimming cut 7 bases from V and 5 bases from J; bases unmatched to any gene: 12. The germline V gene encodes CDR1 SQVTM and CDR2 ANQGSEA. This chain's CDR3 is CSAGRGGAYDNEQFF. The CDR3 DNA reads as TGCAGCGCGGGCCGCGGGGGGGCTTACGACAATGAGCAGTTCTTC.

The chain couples TRBV12-3 or TRBV12-4 to TRBJ1-6; 7 nucleotides agree with TRBD1. The CDR3 runs to 14 residues. V shed 3 bases, J shed 14 bases, and the junction held 10 bases outside the gene matches. CDR3 DNA sequence: TGTGCCAGCAGTTTTCCGGGACAGTTCTCCTCCCTCCACTTT. This gives the protein CASSFPGQFSSLHF.

This clonotype has a handful of counts. V gene TRBV9 combines with J gene TRBJ2-2, with TRBD2 matching 13 bases. The CDR3 runs 18 residues. The V gene's germline CDR1 is SGDLS and CDR2 YYNGEE. The V segment lost 3 bases and the J segment 2 bases; nucleotides outside the gene matches: 7. The CDR3: CASSEGLAGLSNTGELFF. In nucleotides, the CDR3 is TGTGCCAGCAGCGAGGGACTAGCGGGGCTATCTAACACCGGGGAGCTGTTTTTT. Full variable domain (remainder filled in from reference TRBV9 and TRBJ2-2): DSGVTQTPKHLITATGQRVTLRCSPRSGDLSVYWYQQSLDQGLQFLIQYYNGEERAKGNILERFSAQQFPDLHSELNLSSLELGDSALYFCASSEGLAGLSNTGELFFGEGSRLTVL.

The chain couples TRBV4-1 to TRBJ1-4; possible D gene TRBD1, 6 bases. V lost 6 bases, J lost 0 bases, and 14 bases lay in between. Germline CDR1 is MGHRA and CDR2 is YSYEKL. The CDR3 runs 16 residues. CDR3 protein: CASRPGQLATNEKLFF. The DNA of the CDR3 is TGCGCCAGCAGGCCCGGACAGCTAGCAACTAATGAAAAACTGTTTTTT.

The gene calls are TRBV14 and TRBJ2-2, with 13 bases matching TRBD2. The CDR3 runs to 17 residues. Per the germline V gene, CDR1 is SGHDN and CDR2 is FVKESK. After removal of 3 bases from V and 4 bases from J, the junction contained 5 bases not matched to a gene. The CDR3 here is CASSHTRTSGGTGELFF. CDR3 bases: TGTGCCAGCAGCCACACGAGGACTAGCGGGGGCACCGGGGAGCTGTTTTTT.

The table lists this clonotype with a few counts. The chain has TRBV9 and TRBJ1-6; D not certain. V lost 3 bases and J lost 9, with 16 bases in between. In germline, CDR1 is SGDLS, CDR2 YYNGEE. This CDR3 has 15 residues. CDR3: CASSGAPTPGSPLHF. DNA of the CDR3: TGTGCCAGCAGCGGGGCCCCCACTCCGGGTTCACCCCTCCACTTT.